The sequence of this T cell receptor (beta chain) was determined in a study of regulatory T cells in long-lasting Graves disease. Arm-PCR of CDR3 regions with iRepertoire HTBI primers generated TCR beta libraries. MiXCR, run by TCRdb on the multiplex PCR reads, gives a single entry per CDR3 protein. The profile shows approximately 250,000 distinct CDR3 sequences, 15% to 20% of them singletons. Per the germline V gene, CDR1 is MNHNS and CDR2 is SASEGT. The CDR3 totals 16 residues. V lost 1 base and J 4 bases, leaving 16 bases between the germline ends. Ten or more counts support this clonotype. Time point described: newly diagnosed GD, antithyroid drugs for less than 3 months. From PBMCs, RNA was extracted and then used to make the TCR library.

Sequencing used peripheral blood mononuclear cells (PBMCs), obtained at new diagnosis, from a patient treated with antithyroid drugs. This sequence joins TRBV6-1 and TRBJ1-1; D gene ambiguous. This sequence was found in a female donor with Graves disease. CDR3 sequence reads: CASSEGRHIGSTEAFF. In nucleotides, the CDR3 is TGTGCCAGCAGTGAAGGAAGGCACATCGGGAGCACTGAAGCTTTCTTT.